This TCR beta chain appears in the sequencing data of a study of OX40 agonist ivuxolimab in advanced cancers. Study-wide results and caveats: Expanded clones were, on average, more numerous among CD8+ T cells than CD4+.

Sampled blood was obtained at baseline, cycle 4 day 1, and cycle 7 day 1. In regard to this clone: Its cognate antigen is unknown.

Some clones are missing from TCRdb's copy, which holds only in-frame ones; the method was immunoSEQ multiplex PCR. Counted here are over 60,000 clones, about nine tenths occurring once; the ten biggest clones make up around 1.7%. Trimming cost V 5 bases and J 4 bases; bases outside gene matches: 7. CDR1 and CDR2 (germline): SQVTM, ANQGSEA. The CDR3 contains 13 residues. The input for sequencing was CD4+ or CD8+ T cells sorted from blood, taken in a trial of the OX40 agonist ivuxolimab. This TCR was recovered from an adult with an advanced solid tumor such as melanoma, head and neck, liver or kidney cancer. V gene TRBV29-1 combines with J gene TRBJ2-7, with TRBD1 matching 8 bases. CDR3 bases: TGCAGCGTTCAATTGACAGGGGCTTACGAGCAGTACTTC. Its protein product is CSVQLTGAYEQYF.